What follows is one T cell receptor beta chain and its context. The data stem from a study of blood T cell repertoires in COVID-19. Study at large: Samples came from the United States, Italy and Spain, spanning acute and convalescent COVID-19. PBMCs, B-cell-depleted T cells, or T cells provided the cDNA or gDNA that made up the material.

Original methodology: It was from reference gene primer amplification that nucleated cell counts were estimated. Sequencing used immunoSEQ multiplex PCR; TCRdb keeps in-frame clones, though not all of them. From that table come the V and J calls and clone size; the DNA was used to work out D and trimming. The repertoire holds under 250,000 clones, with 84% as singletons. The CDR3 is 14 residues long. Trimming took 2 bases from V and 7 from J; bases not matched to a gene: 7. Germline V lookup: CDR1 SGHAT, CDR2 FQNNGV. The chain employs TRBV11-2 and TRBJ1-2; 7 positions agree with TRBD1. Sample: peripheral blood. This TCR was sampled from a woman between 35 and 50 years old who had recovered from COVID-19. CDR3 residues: CASSLRDSFLGYTF. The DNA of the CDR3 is TGTGCCAGCAGCTTAAGGGACAGCTTTCTTGGCTACACCTTC. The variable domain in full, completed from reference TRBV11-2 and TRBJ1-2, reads EAGVAQSPRYKIIEKRQSVAFWCNPISGHATLYWYQQILGQGPKLLIQFQNNGVVDDSQLPKDRFSAERLKGVDSTLKIQPAKLEDSAVYLCASSLRDSFLGYTFGSGTRLTVV.